The T cell receptor beta chain under discussion was sequenced for a study of cytomegalovirus exposure and HLA in healthy donors (dated by TCRdb to 2015 to 2018). Regarding the complete study: According to an earlier analysis of around 600 of the donors, about 190 million T cells yielded approximately 120 million unique TCR beta sequences and about 300 Gb of sequence data. The later analysis used no new phenotypic data to find candidate immune exposures, relying instead on TCR beta sequences and their occurrence across donors. The study was designed to test whether signatures of past pathogen exposure could be identified by cataloging public T cell receptors. Across 398 genotyped donors of the cohort, an average of approximately 240,000 unique TCR beta nucleotide sequences per donor were sequenced, and roughly 17% of those sequences were non-productive. In a later analysis, previously published TCR beta repertoires from 600 to 850 donors were re-analyzed and high-resolution HLA genotyping was added so that TCR occurrence patterns could be studied. Donor age, sex, ethnicity and CMV serostatus were compiled alongside the repertoire data. The number of typed donors differed by locus: roughly 629-640 for A, B, C, DRB1 and DQB1; some 500 for DQA1; over 600 for DPA1; and 400 to 480 for DPB1. Around 330 gigabases of sequencing data and roughly 81 million unique TCR sequences made up an early release that covered roughly 670 HLA-typed donors. The study used immunosequencing to profile the T cell repertoires of approximately 630 subjects and linked those repertoires to cytomegalovirus serostatus. Both class I and class II loci were covered by HLA typing, at four-digit resolution. A handful of DR-DQ haplotypes were handled as single units for association and clustering because linkage in the cohort was strong. An earlier analysis of approximately 630 of the donors applied high-throughput TCR beta sequencing to assess whether each TCR beta V gene segment acted as functional or pseudogenic. A later genetic analysis used genome-wide SNP genotypes for about 60% of the roughly 700 donors, treating that subset as a discovery cohort. Besides the first cohort of around 700 subjects, a separate validation cohort made up of 120 different subjects was used. To predict cytomegalovirus infection status, the study brought together high-throughput TCR immunosequencing, statistical association of individual TCRs with disease status, and machine learning. The genetic ancestry cluster associated with self-reported Caucasian donors included 81% of the approximately 410 genotyped donors. Every discovery cohort repertoire had been produced on one sequencing platform. Points the paper makes about the study in general: Broadly in line with IMGT annotations, most TCR beta V segments showed up in productive rearrangements about 87% or about 30% of the time in an earlier analysis of roughly 590 of the donors. Most TCR sequences were observed very rarely across donors, whereas some public TCRs were present in many individuals. Some IMGT-functional V segments, including TRBV6-2 and TRBV6-3, could not be distinguished by the 87-base-pair reads and were therefore excluded. The classifier was reported to diagnose cytomegalovirus status with high specificity and sensitivity in both the original and validation cohorts. Because some donors lacked HLA typing at each locus, the association tests relied only on the typed subset. In a later analysis, several top co-occurrence clusters were reported to appear linked to parvovirus B19, influenza, CMV and Epstein-Barr virus. A later genetic analysis reported fewer N-insertions in productive TCRs among donors in an Asian-associated ancestry cluster than the roughly 650-donor mean. It was suggested by the authors that the approach could potentially be generalized to other disease states and immunological phenotypes. In vitro tests confirmed that a few of the cytomegalovirus-associated TCR beta chains recognize cytomegalovirus antigens. The presence/absence analyses assumed that sequencing depth was roughly uniform across donors, and that assumption may not be true. Because counts were too low, seventeen rarely observed V segments, including chromosome 9 orphons, were left out of the earlier analysis of about 500 of the donors. When HLA alleles, especially DR and DQ, strongly co-occurred, TCR associations were difficult to assign to individual alleles. Only TCR beta chains were sequenced in this cohort, and the absence of alpha or paired-chain data limited detectable features. In a later analysis, some 17,000 TCR beta sequences were associated with specific HLA alleles at a false discovery rate of 0.05. A further reported finding was that TCR beta sequences accurately predicted the HLA-A and HLA-B alleles for most subjects in the first cohort. A group of highly shared sequence variants was considered likely to be a technical artifact of the sequencing pipeline. Correlated functional status among segregating V segments might reflect linkage disequilibrium, but an unknown experimental factor could not be ruled out. A later analysis found that TCR association rates varied across HLA loci, with DRB1 alleles showing the most associated TCRs and HLA-C alleles the fewest. A later analysis found that most CMV-associated TCR beta chains appeared HLA-restricted, with HLA associations seemingly driven largely by CMV exposure. A later analysis found that HLA-associated TCR beta chains were more clonally expanded and had lower generation probabilities than equally common non-associated chains. In a later genetic analysis, a missense DCLRE1C variant was associated with V-gene and J-gene trimming of TCR beta chains, and the association was replicated in an independent cohort. The study gave a list of 150 to 200 TCR beta chains associated with cytomegalovirus. For the cohort, immune exposure information was limited to CMV serostatus.

The library relied on the immunoSEQ multiplex PCR assay. The multiplex PCR relied on a mix of 60 forward primers for TCR Vbeta segments and 13 reverse primers for TCR Jbeta segments. The CDR3 region of rearranged TCR beta genes was amplified from genomic DNA by a multiplex PCR assay. The amplified TCR beta libraries were sequenced on the Illumina HiSeq System as 87-base-pair reads. In the source study's methods: In a later analysis, 77 million or so unique TCR beta chains were counted across the 650 to 750 repertoires, and around 11 million of these chains were shared by at least two donors. A nearest-neighbor algorithm error-corrected the raw reads and collapsed the reads into unique sequences, merging closely related sequences to remove PCR and sequencing errors. Alignment of CDR3 sequences to IMGT reference sequences was used to assign V, D and J gene segments. For a sequence to be retained, a match of at least six nucleotides to both a V gene segment and a J gene segment was required. Rearrangements were classified as productive when the CDR3 lacked stop codons and remained in frame with V and J, and all other rearrangements were classified as non-productive. Following IMGT convention, CDR3 was defined as the stretch from the second conserved V-encoded cysteine to the conserved J-encoded phenylalanine. The earlier analysis of approximately 500 of the donors excluded sequences that lacked an unambiguous match to a single V gene segment. An earlier analysis of 550 to 650 of the donors classified V segments as functional when productive rearrangements were above 56.7% and as segregating when the standard deviation between donors was above 5%. A statistical classification framework was developed to diagnose cytomegalovirus status using the catalog of TCR beta chain sequences. In a later analysis, V and J genes were assigned by comparing TCR nucleotide sequences against IMGT/GENE-DB human TR gene sequences. The TCRdist pipeline was used in a later analysis to assign CDR3 sequences and most-parsimonious VDJ recombination scenarios. In a later analysis, each TCR beta chain was defined by its CDR3 amino acid sequence together with its V-gene family, and reads lacking a unique V-gene family were excluded. In a later analysis, around 650 highly shared, low-generation-probability nucleotide sequences were removed to address suspected cross-contamination and a sequencing artifact. For each public chain, a later analysis derived a clonal expansion index from normalized ranks of inferred template counts within each repertoire. A later analysis computed generation probabilities with a VDJ recombination model fitted to out-of-frame rearrangements, and checked the results against IGoR. A later analysis scored TCR-TCR, TCR-HLA and TCR-CMV co-occurrence with hypergeometric tests, applying a repertoire-size bias correction to TCR pairs. In a later analysis, false discovery rates were estimated by permuting HLA or CMV assignments 20 times. In a later analysis, co-occurring TCRs were grouped using DBSCAN, with TCRdist sequence similarity added in when clustering inside HLA-allele-positive subsets. Co-occurrence clustering excluded repertoires with fewer than 30,000 or more than 120,000 public chains, plus five with anomalous nucleotide sharing. TCRdb limited this immuneACCESS table to in-frame rearrangements with V and J called. A share of clones is missing; checked studies link under half to unresolved V genes, and the rest is unexplained. V, J and clone size are those of that table, while D and trimming were read from the DNA. This sample has approximately 160,000 clones in its table, and around 80% of those were observed once. The ten largest clones take up 1.4% to 1.5% of the sample.

In total, fewer than 750 healthy bone marrow donors made up the cohort. All cohort members were sampled while nominally healthy, although unrecorded immune exposures were likely present. The donor tested CMV seropositive, placing the donor among the 310 or so seropositive members of the cohort. A peripheral blood sample was provided by each donor, and peripheral blood mononuclear cells were used for TCR beta sequencing. The Qiagen DNeasy Blood Extraction Kit was used to extract genomic DNA from the blood cell samples. From the cysteine through the phenylalanine, the CDR3 covers 14 amino acids. Just the 42-base CDR3 DNA is kept, in frame starting at base 1. The germline ends are 9 bases apart after V is trimmed by 4 bases and J by 2 bases. Sequences SNHLY (CDR1) and FYNNEI (CDR2) are obtained from the germline V gene. For this clone: Its antigen remains unidentified. Within one base of it there is no much larger clone, and no base qualities were kept.

The chain employs TRBV2 and TRBJ1-5; no D segment can be confidently identified. This TCR was recovered from a woman younger than 45 in good health and CMV-seropositive. The sample consisted of PBMCs. The DNA is TGTGCCAGCAGTGGCCAGGTGGGCAATCAGCCCCAGCATTTT. Its protein reads: CASSGQVGNQPQHF.